This TCR beta chain was sequenced in a study of read filtering for tumor transcriptome and immune sequencing. Points from the study as a whole: Approximately 82% of IR-seq clonotypes had one read, totaling 3% to 4% of reads; RNA-seq: roughly 76% and 46%.

This clonotype occurred many times. The antigen remains unidentified. The CDR3 runs 15 residues. Per the germline V gene, CDR1 is SGHAT and CDR2 is FQNNGV. J gave up 8 bases and V 5 bases, and 10 bases lay outside the gene matches. Molecular barcoded adaptors covering alpha/delta and beta/gamma chains were used on roughly 400 ng RNA. Using its own MiXCR run on the reads, TCRdb lists one record per CDR3 protein. The top ten hold 6% to 7% of the sample, which has 39,000 or so distinct CDR3 sequences, roughly an eighth seen once. V gene TRBV11-2 combines with J gene TRBJ2-1; the match to TRBD2 covers 9 bases. The receptor was isolated from a donor aged 40 or over with multiple myeloma. The sample taken for sequencing was a population of CD138-negative cells sorted from bone marrow. The DNA for the CDR3 is TGTGCCAGCAGCCTCTTAGCGGGAGTGTCTTATGAGCAGTTCTTC. It specifies CASSLLAGVSYEQFF.